The 18 T cell receptor beta chains below were found in one sample sequenced in a study of blood T cell repertoires in COVID-19 (dated by TCRdb to 2018 to 2020). Libraries were built with the immunoSEQ multiplex PCR assay. Held by TCRdb, this immuneACCESS table contains in-frame sequences only and omits some clones. Under half of the omission traces to an unresolved V gene where checked; the cause of the rest is unknown. The sample yields approximately 270,000 clones; 80% to 90% were counted once. About 1.7% of the sample comes from the top ten. Sequencing was performed on PBMCs or T cells enriched from blood (not recorded which). These receptors were taken from a man aged 40-49 years who had recovered from COVID-19.

CDR3 nucleotide sequence: TGCAGTGCTAGTGGTGGCAGGTCTACAGCTAACTATGGCTACACCTTC. Its translation: CSASGGRSTANYGYTF. This chain connects TRBV20-1 to TRBJ1-2; D uncertain. The V gene's germline CDR1 is DFQATT and CDR2 SNEGSKA (reference sequence). This CDR3 has 16 residues. V was shortened by 3 bases and J by 0 bases, with 17 bases between the two germline ends.

This chain joins TRBV9 and TRBJ1-6; D not resolved. The germline V gene encodes CDR1 SGDLS and CDR2 YYNGEE. This CDR3 comprises 14 residues. The germline V and J ends were trimmed by 0 bases and 5 bases, with 6 bases remaining between them. As DNA, the CDR3 is TGTGCCAGCAGCGTAGGAGGGAATAATTCACCCCTCCACTTT. Amino acid sequence: CASSVGGNNSPLHF.

The genes are TRBV28 and TRBJ2-3, with 8 bases that match TRBD1. This CDR3 comprises 16 residues. Trimming removed 2 bases from V and 5 bases from J; junction bases left unmatched: 9. The germline CDR1 and CDR2 sequences are MDHEN and SYDVKM. The CDR3 region has the DNA TGTGCCAGCAGTTTACAGGGGGCAAATGGGTTAGATACGCAGTATTTT. It is translated as CASSLQGANGLDTQYF.

V gene TRBV27 combines with J gene TRBJ2-7; D not certain. The germline V gene has CDR1 MNHEY and CDR2 SMNVEV (reference sequence). V gave up 4 bases and J gave up 1 base, with 5 bases separating them. This CDR3 contains 12 residues. The CDR3 here is CASSSQSYEQYF. The CDR3, as DNA: TGTGCCAGCAGTTCCCAATCCTACGAGCAGTACTTC.

Only a few counts were recorded for this clone. V gene TRBV5-6 combines with J gene TRBJ1-1; D ambiguous. Germline loops: CDR1 SGHDT, CDR2 YYEEEE. V shed 1 base and J shed 1 base, with 11 bases lying between them. CDR3 length: 15 amino acids. The CDR3 here is CASSLFSGRNTEAFF. CDR3 DNA sequence: TGTGCCAGCAGCTTGTTTTCAGGTCGGAACACTGAAGCTTTCTTT.

The chain joins TRBV7-2 to TRBJ2-5, with 10 positions matching TRBD2. Germline CDR1 and CDR2: SGHTA and FQGNSA. The CDR3 runs to 16 residues. The V gene end was trimmed by 5 bases and the J gene end by 2 bases; junction bases not matched to a gene: 8. The CDR3 reads CASSPGTSAKQETQYF. The CDR3 DNA is TGTGCCAGCAGCCCCGGGACTAGCGCGAAGCAAGAGACCCAGTACTTC.

This clone was picked up one time. This chain's CDR3 is CASRSLAGVDTQYF. The CDR3 region has the DNA TGTGCCAGCAGATCATTAGCGGGAGTAGATACGCAGTATTTT. The chain couples TRBV27 to TRBJ2-3; 9 bases fit TRBD2. The trim removed 6 bases at V and 5 bases at J, leaving 6 bases unmatched. This CDR3 has 14 amino acids. Germline V gene sequence: CDR1 MNHEY, CDR2 SMNVEV (reference sequence).

The CDR3 DNA is TGTGCCAGCAGTGATAGGGGGGAGACCCAGTACTTC. Encoded protein: CASSDRGETQYF. The V call is TRBV2, the J call TRBJ2-5, with D possibly being TRBD1 (6 bases). V was clipped by 3 bases and J by 5 bases, with 7 bases between them. The CDR3 has 12 amino acids. Germline V gene sequence: CDR1 SNHLY, CDR2 FYNNEI.

V and J are TRBV11-2 and TRBJ2-7, with 8 bases identical to TRBD2. With V trimmed by 3 bases and J by 5 bases, 9 bases remained unmatched. Looked up from germline, CDR1 is SGHAT and CDR2 is FQNNGV. This CDR3 is 15 amino acids long. CDR3 nucleotide sequence: TGTGCCAGCAGCTTCCCCGGCGGGGGGAGTCACGAGCAGTACTTC. Its translation: CASSFPGGGSHEQYF.

Only one count was recorded for this clone. V gene TRBV30 combines with J gene TRBJ2-7; D may be TRBD1 (6 bases). CDR3 length equals 14 residues. Trimming cost V 2 bases and J 3 bases, with 14 bases left between them. Germline V gene lookup returns CDR1 GTSNPN and CDR2 SVGIG (reference sequence). CDR3 residues: CAWSSLGAGYEQYF. The CDR3 bases are TGTGCCTGGAGTTCTTTGGGGGCAGGCTACGAGCAGTACTTC.

The V gene is TRBV4-1, the J gene TRBJ2-1; the match to TRBD1 covers 9 bases. The CDR3 is 18 residues long. V shed 2 bases, J shed 8 bases, and the junction held 16 bases outside the gene matches. Germline loops: CDR1 MGHRA, CDR2 YSYEKL. The CDR3 here is CASSQSRPRDRVGYEQFF. The DNA of the CDR3 is TGCGCCAGCAGCCAAAGCAGGCCCCGGGACAGGGTGGGCTATGAGCAGTTCTTC.

This clone is medium-sized (0.01 to 0.1%). This chain joins TRBV27 and TRBJ2-5; D unresolved. Trimming removed 3 bases at V and 5 bases at J, with 13 bases between. Germline CDR1 is MNHEY and CDR2 is SMNVEV (reference sequence). This CDR3 has 14 residues. The CDR3 region has the DNA TGTGCCAGCAGTTTTTCACACACGCTGGAGACCCAGTACTTC. Translated, it gives CASSFSHTLETQYF.

The V call is TRBV6-2 or TRBV6-3, the J call TRBJ1-1; tentatively, D is TRBD1 (6 bases). The CDR3 contains 14 residues. The germline V gene has CDR1 MNHEY and CDR2 SVGEGT. Deletions cut 4 bases from V and 5 bases from J, with 14 bases between. CDR3 sequence: CASSFGGSGTEAFF. In nucleotides, the CDR3 is TGTGCCAGCAGTTTTGGGGGCTCAGGGACTGAAGCTTTCTTT.

The chain links TRBV5-1 to TRBJ2-1, with 7 bases that match TRBD2. J gave up 8 bases and V 0 bases, and 8 bases lay outside the gene matches. CDR1 is SGHRS, CDR2 YFSETQ, per germline. The CDR3 runs to 15 residues. The CDR3 protein is CASSLGEGWGDEQFF. In DNA form, the CDR3 reads TGCGCCAGCAGCTTGGGGGAGGGCTGGGGCGATGAGCAGTTCTTC. Filled out from reference TRBV5-1 and TRBJ2-1, the complete variable domain reads KAGVTQTPRYLIKTRGQQVTLSCSPISGHRSVSWYQQTPGQGLQFLFEYFSETQRNKGNFPGRFSGRQFSNSRSEMNVSTLELGDSALYLCASSLGEGWGDEQFFGPGTRLTVL.

The chain uses TRBV24-1 and TRBJ2-1; 13 bases match TRBD2. The CDR3 contains 18 residues. The ends lost 5 bases at V and 2 bases at J; junction bases unmatched: 8. Germline-derived CDR1 and CDR2 are KGHDR and SFDVKD. CDR3 residues: CATSGRTSGSKTYNEQFF. For the CDR3, the DNA is TGTGCCACCAGTGGCCGGACTAGCGGGAGTAAAACCTACAATGAGCAGTTCTTC.

The chain carries TRBV30 and TRBJ1-1; maybe TRBD1 (5 bases). Trimming pared 2 bases from V and 6 bases from J, leaving 13 bases between. This CDR3 spans 13 amino acids. Germline assignment: CDR1 GTSNPN and CDR2 SVGIG (reference sequence). CDR3 nucleotide sequence: TGTGCCTGGAGTCCCGACTGGGGCGCTGAAGCTTTCTTT. Residues: CAWSPDWGAEAFF.

This chain joins TRBV7-9 and TRBJ1-2; TRBD1 matches 9 bases. The CDR3 totals 12 residues. CDR1 and CDR2 from the germline V gene are SEHNR and FQNEAQ (reference sequence). With 6 bases clipped from V and 6 bases from J, the junction kept 2 bases outside the gene matches. The CDR3 loop is CASRGQGDGYTF. The CDR3 bases are TGTGCCAGCAGGGGACAGGGCGATGGCTACACCTTC.

The CDR3 is CASSLRGNYGYTF. DNA for the CDR3: TGTGCCAGCAGCTTACGGGGTAACTATGGCTACACCTTC. The gene calls are TRBV7-2 and TRBJ1-2; D gene unclear. Trimming took 2 bases from V and 1 from J, leaving 5 bases between them. Germline V gene data show CDR1 as SGHTA and CDR2 as FQGNSA. CDR3 length equals 13 residues.